The 16 T cell receptor beta chains below were found in one sample sequenced in a study of T cell changes during pregnancy in multiple sclerosis. The data were produced by immunoSEQ multiplex PCR, yet TCRdb's version contains in-frame clones alone and is incomplete. This repertoire shows tens of thousands of clones, 80% to 95% found once; its top ten account for less than 3.5%. Here the sequenced sample was CD8+ T cells from peripheral blood mononuclear cells, taken in the second trimester of pregnancy. The receptor set was obtained from a female donor with multiple sclerosis, enrolled in a pregnancy study.

This clone has only a few counts. This chain links TRBV20-1 with TRBJ1-1, with 9 positions matching TRBD1. Per the germline V gene, CDR1 is DFQATT and CDR2 is SNEGSKA (reference sequence). The CDR3 has 11 amino acids. This chain's CDR3 is CRTGGSTEAFF. In nucleotides, the CDR3 is TGCAGGACAGGGGGAAGCACTGAAGCTTTCTTT.

V gene TRBV18 combines with J gene TRBJ1-3; D unresolved. CDR1 KGHSH and CDR2 LQKENI come from the germline V gene. The CDR3 is 14 amino acids. V dropped 4 bases and J dropped 0 bases, with 7 bases sitting between them. This CDR3 is CASSLTSSGNTIYF. The CDR3 coding sequence is TGTGCCAGCTCACTCACGAGCTCTGGAAACACCATATATTTT.

The count of this clone is one. J is TRBJ1-1 and V is TRBV4-1; 8 nucleotides align to TRBD1. The CDR3 has 15 amino acids. Per the germline V gene, CDR1 is MGHRA and CDR2 is YSYEKL. V was clipped by 0 bases and J by 4 bases; unmatched bases: 4. CDR3: CASSQDQGAGTEAFF. In DNA form, the CDR3 reads TGCGCCAGCAGCCAAGACCAGGGGGCGGGCACTGAAGCTTTCTTT.

The rearrangement uses TRBV6-5 and TRBJ2-5, with D maybe TRBD2 (6 bases). From germline, CDR1 is MNHEY and CDR2 SVGAGI. This CDR3 contains 14 residues. V lost 6 bases, J lost 2 bases, and 13 bases lay in between. The CDR3 spells CASRAAGYQETQYF. CDR3 in DNA: TGTGCCAGCAGGGCCGCGGGGTATCAAGAGACCCAGTACTTC.

This clone was detected a few times. This chain connects TRBV6-5 to TRBJ1-5, with D hard to call. The CDR3 has 14 residues. In germline, CDR1 is MNHEY, CDR2 SVGAGI. V shed 0 bases and J shed 4 bases, with 7 bases lying between them. As DNA, the CDR3 is TGTGCCAGCAGTTACTCGATCCTAAATCAGCCCCAGCATTTT. This gives the protein CASSYSILNQPQHF.

V and J are TRBV9 and TRBJ2-1; 9 bases fit TRBD2. Germline trimming cut 0 bases from V and 6 bases from J; bases unmatched to any gene: 13. Germline CDR1 is SGDLS and CDR2 is YYNGEE. CDR3 length: 18 amino acids. Written as DNA, the CDR3 is TGTGCCAGCAGCGTAGAAGGCGGGGGGGCCGTGGTAAGCAATGAGCAGTTCTTC. Translated, it gives CASSVEGGGAVVSNEQFF.

The gene calls are TRBV4-2 and TRBJ2-7, with D tentatively TRBD2 (6 bases). The CDR3 spans 11 residues. From germline, CDR1 is LGHNA and CDR2 YNFKEQ. The V end lost 1 base, the J end lost 13 bases, and 11 bases lay between the germline ends. The CDR3 reads CASSQGEDFYF. The CDR3 DNA is TGTGCCAGCAGCCAAGGGGAGGACTTTTACTTC.

The gene calls are TRBV6-5 and TRBJ2-7; D is possibly TRBD1 (7 bases). Germline V gives CDR1 MNHEY, CDR2 SVGAGI. The V end was cut by 6 bases, the J end by 5 bases, with 14 bases between. The CDR3 sequence is 13 residues long. Written as DNA, the CDR3 is TGTGCCAGCAGCGGGCAGGGGGGAAACGAGCAGTACTTC. Its protein is CASSGQGGNEQYF.

The rearrangement joins TRBV7-6 to TRBJ2-2, with D maybe TRBD1 (7 bases). The V gene lost 8 bases and the J gene lost 7 bases, with 29 bases spanning the gap. Germline V gives CDR1 SGHVS, CDR2 FNYEAQ. The CDR3 is made up of 18 amino acids. The CDR3 region is CASGGLTVARGQGGELFF. In nucleotides, the CDR3 is TGTGCCAGCGGGGGGCTGACCGTCGCGAGGGGGCAGGGCGGGGAGCTGTTTTTT.

V is TRBV10-1 and J is TRBJ1-1, with 7 positions matching TRBD1. Per the germline V gene, CDR1 is WNHNN and CDR2 is SYGVQD (reference sequence). V was pared by 0 bases and J by 3 bases, with 4 bases of the junction left unmatched. The CDR3 totals 15 residues. CDR3 in DNA: TGCGCCAGCAGTGAGTCGAAGGGGGCTCACACTGAAGCTTTCTTT. Its translation is CASSESKGAHTEAFF.

The genes are TRBV7-6 and TRBJ1-6, with a tentative D call TRBD1 (6 bases). V was trimmed by 5 bases and J by 10 bases, leaving 15 bases between them. The length of the CDR3 is 14 residues. Germline CDR1 reads SGHVS; CDR2 reads FNYEAQ. CDR3 loop: CASSQDWGQSPLHF. The CDR3 bases are TGTGCCAGCAGCCAAGACTGGGGGCAATCACCCCTCCACTTT. Full variable domain (missing parts from reference TRBV7-6 and TRBJ1-6): GAGVSQSPRYKVTKRGQDVALRCDPISGHVSLYWYRQALGQGPEFLTYFNYEAQQDKSGLPNDRFSAERPEGSISTLTIQRTEQRDSAMYRCASSQDWGQSPLHFGNGTRLTVT.

The rearrangement uses TRBV4-1 and TRBJ2-7; tentative D call: TRBD1 (5 bases). V was pared by 1 base and J by 5 bases, with 15 bases between. The CDR3 spans 15 residues. The germline V gene encodes CDR1 MGHRA and CDR2 YSYEKL. In DNA, the CDR3 is TGCGCCAGCAGCCAAGTGTTCAGGGTTTCCGACGAGCAGTACTTC. The encoded protein is CASSQVFRVSDEQYF.

The chain's CDR3 is CASSLQGDYGYTF. CDR3 coding DNA: TGTGCCAGCAGCTTACAGGGGGACTATGGCTACACCTTC. V gene TRBV5-6 combines with J gene TRBJ1-2, with TRBD1 identical over 8 bases. V lost 2 bases, J lost 3 bases, and 0 bases stayed unmatched. There are 13 residues in the CDR3. Germline assignment: CDR1 SGHDT and CDR2 YYEEEE.

J is TRBJ2-2 and V is TRBV7-2; 15 positions agree with TRBD2. The ends lost 6 bases at V and 5 bases at J; junction bases unmatched: 7. The CDR3 has 17 amino acids. Germline V gene sequence: CDR1 SGHTA, CDR2 FQGNSA. CDR3 loop: CASRARGTSGGTGELFF. DNA of the CDR3: TGTGCCAGCAGGGCTAGGGGGACTAGCGGGGGGACCGGGGAGCTGTTTTTT.

The rearrangement joins TRBV4-2 to TRBJ1-2; perhaps TRBD1 as D (6 bases). Trimming took 0 bases from V and 4 from J, leaving 12 bases between them. The CDR3 covers 15 residues. Germline V lookup: CDR1 LGHNA, CDR2 YNFKEQ. The CDR3 spells CASSQERGSGYGYTF. DNA for the CDR3: TGTGCCAGCAGCCAAGAAAGGGGGAGCGGCTATGGCTACACCTTC.

The CDR3 coding sequence is TGTGCCAGCAGTTGGCACGCCAGGGACGAGCAGTACTTC. This sequence encodes CASSWHARDEQYF. This chain links TRBV6-5 with TRBJ2-7, with D maybe TRBD1 (5 bases). V was shortened by 4 bases and J by 5 bases, with 12 bases between the two germline ends. The CDR3 length is 13 residues. Germline V gene lookup returns CDR1 MNHEY and CDR2 SVGAGI.